This T cell receptor (beta chain) stems from a study of regulatory T cells in long-lasting Graves disease. Findings and limits, study-wide: TRBV28, TRBJ1-2 and TRBJ2-5 emerged as the favored segments in persistent disease. Having only a small sample size may have limited accuracy.

Described time point: newly diagnosed GD, antithyroid drugs for less than 3 months. Researchers made the TCR library from RNA that was extracted from PBMCs. Through Arm-PCR of CDR3 regions and iRepertoire HTBI primers, TCR beta libraries were built. TCRdb re-analysed the multiplex PCR reads in MiXCR, keeping a single row per CDR3 protein. The sample contains 200,000 to 250,000 distinct CDR3 sequences, roughly 19% of which appear only once. This clonotype was found many times. Its antigen remains unknown. The CDR3 is 15 residues long. Germline V CDR1 and CDR2: MNHEY, SMNVEV (reference sequence). V lost 2 bases and J 3 bases, leaving 13 bases between the germline ends. The data were also submitted as part of a second study, on T cells in Graves' hyperthyroidism and ophthalmopathy.

V and J are TRBV27 and TRBJ1-1; a weak D match, TRBD1 (6 bases). The material was peripheral blood mononuclear cells (PBMCs), obtained at new diagnosis, from a patient treated with antithyroid drugs. The TCR was taken from a young woman with Graves disease. CDR3 region: CASSLTPGADTEAFF. The CDR3 region has the DNA TGTGCCAGCAGTTTAACCCCGGGGGCCGACACTGAAGCTTTCTTT.